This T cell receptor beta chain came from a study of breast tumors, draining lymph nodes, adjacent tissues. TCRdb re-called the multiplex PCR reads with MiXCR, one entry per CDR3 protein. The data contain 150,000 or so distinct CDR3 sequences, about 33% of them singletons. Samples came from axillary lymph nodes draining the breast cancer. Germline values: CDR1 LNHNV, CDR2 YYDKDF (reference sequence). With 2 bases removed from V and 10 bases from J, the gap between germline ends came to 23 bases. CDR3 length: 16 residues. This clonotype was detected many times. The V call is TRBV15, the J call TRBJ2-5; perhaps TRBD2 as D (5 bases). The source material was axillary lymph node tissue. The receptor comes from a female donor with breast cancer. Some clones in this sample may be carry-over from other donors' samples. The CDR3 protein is CATSRSAGLLSFGQYF. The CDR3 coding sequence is TGTGCCACCAGCAGATCGGCGGGCCTCCTGTCTTTCGGCCAGTACTTC.